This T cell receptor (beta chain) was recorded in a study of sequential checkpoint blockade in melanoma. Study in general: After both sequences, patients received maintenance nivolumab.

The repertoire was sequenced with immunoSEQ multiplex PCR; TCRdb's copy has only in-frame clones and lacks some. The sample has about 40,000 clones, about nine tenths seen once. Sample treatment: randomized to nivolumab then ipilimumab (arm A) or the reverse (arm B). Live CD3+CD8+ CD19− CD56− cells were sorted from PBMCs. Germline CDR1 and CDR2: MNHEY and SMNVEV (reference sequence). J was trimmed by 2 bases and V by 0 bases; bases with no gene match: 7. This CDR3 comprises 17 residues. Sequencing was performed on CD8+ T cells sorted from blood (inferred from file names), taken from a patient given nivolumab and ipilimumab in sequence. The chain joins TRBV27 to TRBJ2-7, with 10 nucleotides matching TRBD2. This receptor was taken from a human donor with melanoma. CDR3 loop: CASSLSALAGVAYEQYF. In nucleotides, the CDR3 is TGTGCCAGCAGTTTATCGGCGCTAGCGGGAGTGGCCTACGAGCAGTACTTC.